The following is a TCR beta chain sequence with its context. Its target is not known. This specimen comes from a study of beta chain features in type 1 diabetes. Overall study results and limits: Moderate yet significant TCRB CDR3 shortening was seen in Type 1 diabetes patients in all four CD4+ subsets.

This CDR3 comprises 14 residues. Per germline, CDR1 SQVTM and CDR2 ANQGSEA. Expressed TCRB transcripts were sequenced because the entire RNA isolate underwent reverse transcription. Naive, central memory and regulatory T cell samples averaged about 3.6 million immunoSEQ reads each. The method was immunoSEQ multiplex PCR; TCRdb's version includes in-frame clones alone and lacks a portion of them. The table has around 260,000 clones, about 20% seen once; the top ten hold 0.028%. One heparinised draw, averaging about 0.11 L, was taken per donor. The sample taken for sequencing was naive CD4+ T cells from blood. This sequence was found in a woman aged 40 to 55 with type 1 diabetes. The genes are TRBV29-1 and TRBJ1-3, with a weak D call TRBD1 (6 bases). The CDR3 reads CSFAGVGVGNTIYF. As DNA, the CDR3 is TGCAGTTTTGCAGGGGTCGGTGTGGGAAACACCATATATTTT.